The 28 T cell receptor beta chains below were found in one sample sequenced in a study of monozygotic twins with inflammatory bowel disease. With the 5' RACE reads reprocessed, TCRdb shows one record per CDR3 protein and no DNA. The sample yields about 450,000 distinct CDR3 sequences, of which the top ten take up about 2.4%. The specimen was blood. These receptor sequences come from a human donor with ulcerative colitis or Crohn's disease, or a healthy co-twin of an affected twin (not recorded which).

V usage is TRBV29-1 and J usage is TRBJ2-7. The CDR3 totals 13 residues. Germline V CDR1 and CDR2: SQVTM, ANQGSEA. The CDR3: CSVVQPSSYEQYF.

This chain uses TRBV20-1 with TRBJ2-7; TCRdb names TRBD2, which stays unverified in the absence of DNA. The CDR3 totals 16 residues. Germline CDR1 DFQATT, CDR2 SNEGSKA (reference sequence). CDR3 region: CSARGLASSPSYEQYF.

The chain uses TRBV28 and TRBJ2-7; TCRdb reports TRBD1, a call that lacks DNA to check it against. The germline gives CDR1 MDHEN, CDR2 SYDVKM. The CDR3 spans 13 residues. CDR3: CASSLPTGSEQYF.

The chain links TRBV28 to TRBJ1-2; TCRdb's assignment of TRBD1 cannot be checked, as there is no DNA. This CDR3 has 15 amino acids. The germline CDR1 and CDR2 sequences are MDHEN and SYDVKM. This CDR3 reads CASTQAPGLAYGYTF.

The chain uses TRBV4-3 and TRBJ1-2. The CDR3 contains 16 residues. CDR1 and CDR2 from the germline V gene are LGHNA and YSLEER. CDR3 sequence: CASSQGNRAPPYGYTF.

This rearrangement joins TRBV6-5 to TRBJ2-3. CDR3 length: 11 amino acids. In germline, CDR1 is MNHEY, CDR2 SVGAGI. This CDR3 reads CASSYQDTQYF.

CDR3 amino acids: CACRDRTTNEQFF. The rearrangement joins TRBV19 to TRBJ2-1; the TCRdb D gene call, TRBD1, has no DNA to confirm it. Germline V gene data show CDR1 as LNHDA and CDR2 as SQIVND (reference sequence). The CDR3 contains 13 residues.

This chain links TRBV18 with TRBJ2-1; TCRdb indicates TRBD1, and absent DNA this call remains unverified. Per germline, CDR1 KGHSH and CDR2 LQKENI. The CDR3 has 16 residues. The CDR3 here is CASSPGTAAGFNEQFF.

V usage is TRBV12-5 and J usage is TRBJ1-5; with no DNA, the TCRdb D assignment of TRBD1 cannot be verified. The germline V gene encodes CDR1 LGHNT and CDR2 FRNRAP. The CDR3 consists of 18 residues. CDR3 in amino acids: CASGLVLGSGVDNQPQHF. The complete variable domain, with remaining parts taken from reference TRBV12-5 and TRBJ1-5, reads DARVTQTPRHKVTEMGQEVTMRCQPILGHNTVFWYRQTMMQGLELLAYFRNRAPLDDSGMPKDRFSAEMPDATLATLKIQPSEPRDSAVYFCASGLVLGSGVDNQPQHFGDGTRLSIL.

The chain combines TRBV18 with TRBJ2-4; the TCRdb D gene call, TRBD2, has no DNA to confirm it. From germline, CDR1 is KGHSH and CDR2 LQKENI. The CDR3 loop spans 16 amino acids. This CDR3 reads CASSPQTPSGKNIQYF.

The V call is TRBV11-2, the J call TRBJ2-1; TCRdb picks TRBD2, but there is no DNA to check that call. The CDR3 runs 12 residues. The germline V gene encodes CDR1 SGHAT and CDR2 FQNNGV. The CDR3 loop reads CASSIRGDEQFF.

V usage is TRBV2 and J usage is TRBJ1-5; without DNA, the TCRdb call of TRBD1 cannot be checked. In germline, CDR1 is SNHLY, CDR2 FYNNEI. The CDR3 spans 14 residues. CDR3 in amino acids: CASSSGTGIQPQHF.

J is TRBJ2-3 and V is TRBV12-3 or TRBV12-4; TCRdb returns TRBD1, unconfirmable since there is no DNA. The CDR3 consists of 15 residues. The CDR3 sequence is CASSLGDRGQDTQYF.

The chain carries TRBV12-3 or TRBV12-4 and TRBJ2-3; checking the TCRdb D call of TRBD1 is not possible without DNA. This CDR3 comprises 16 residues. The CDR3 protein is CASSLGKRLGTDTQYF.

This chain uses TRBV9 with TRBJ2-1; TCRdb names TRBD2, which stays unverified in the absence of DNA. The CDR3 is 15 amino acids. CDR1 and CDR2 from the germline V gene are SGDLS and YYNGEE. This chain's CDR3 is CASSVGRATYNEQFF. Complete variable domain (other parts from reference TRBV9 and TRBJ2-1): DSGVTQTPKHLITATGQRVTLRCSPRSGDLSVYWYQQSLDQGLQFLIQYYNGEERAKGNILERFSAQQFPDLHSELNLSSLELGDSALYFCASSVGRATYNEQFFGPGTRLTVL.

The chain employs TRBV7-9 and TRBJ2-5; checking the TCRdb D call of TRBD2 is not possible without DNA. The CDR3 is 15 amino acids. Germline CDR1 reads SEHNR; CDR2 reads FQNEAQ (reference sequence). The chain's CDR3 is CASSLAAASQETQYF.

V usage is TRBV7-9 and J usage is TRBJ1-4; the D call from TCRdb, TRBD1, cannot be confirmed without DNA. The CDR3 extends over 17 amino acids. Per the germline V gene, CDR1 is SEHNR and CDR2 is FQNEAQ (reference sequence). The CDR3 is CASSPGTGGSLNEKLFF. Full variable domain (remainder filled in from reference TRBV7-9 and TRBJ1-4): DTGVSQNPRHKITKRGQNVTFRCDPISEHNRLYWYRQTLGQGPEFLTYFQNEAQLEKSRLLSDRFSAERPKGSFSTLEIQRTEQGDSAMYLCASSPGTGGSLNEKLFFGSGTQLSVL.

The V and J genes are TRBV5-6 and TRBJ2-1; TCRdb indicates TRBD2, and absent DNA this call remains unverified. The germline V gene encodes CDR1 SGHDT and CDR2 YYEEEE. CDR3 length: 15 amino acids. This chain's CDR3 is CASSITSGRAGEQFF.

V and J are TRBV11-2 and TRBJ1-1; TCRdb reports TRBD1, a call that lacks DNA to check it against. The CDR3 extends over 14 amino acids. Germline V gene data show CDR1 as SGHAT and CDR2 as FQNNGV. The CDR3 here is CASSFQTGGTEAFF.

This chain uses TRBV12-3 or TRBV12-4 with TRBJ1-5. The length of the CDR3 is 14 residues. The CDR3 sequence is CASSRYDEGQPQHF.

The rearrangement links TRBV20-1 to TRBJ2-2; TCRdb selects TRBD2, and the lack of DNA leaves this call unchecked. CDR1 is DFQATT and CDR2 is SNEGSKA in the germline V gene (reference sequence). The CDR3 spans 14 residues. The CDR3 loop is CSCRGAMGTGELFF.

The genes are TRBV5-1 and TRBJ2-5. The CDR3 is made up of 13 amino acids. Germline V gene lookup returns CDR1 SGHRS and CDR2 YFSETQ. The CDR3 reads CASWKGPQETQYF.

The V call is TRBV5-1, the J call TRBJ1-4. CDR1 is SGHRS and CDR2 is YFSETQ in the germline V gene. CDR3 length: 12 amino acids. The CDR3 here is CASSLGGEKLFF.

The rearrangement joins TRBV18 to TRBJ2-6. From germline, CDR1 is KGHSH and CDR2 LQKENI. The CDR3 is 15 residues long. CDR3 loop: CASSLPISGANVLTF.

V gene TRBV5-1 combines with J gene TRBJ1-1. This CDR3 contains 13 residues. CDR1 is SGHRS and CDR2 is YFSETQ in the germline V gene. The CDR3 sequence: CASSFPEGTEAFF.

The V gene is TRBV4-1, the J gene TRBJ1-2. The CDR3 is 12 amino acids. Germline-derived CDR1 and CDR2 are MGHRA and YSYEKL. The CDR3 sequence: CASSQDWDGYTF.

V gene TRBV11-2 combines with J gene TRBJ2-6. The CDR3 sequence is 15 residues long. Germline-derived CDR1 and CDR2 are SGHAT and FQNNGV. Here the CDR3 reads CASSLVSSQANVLTF.

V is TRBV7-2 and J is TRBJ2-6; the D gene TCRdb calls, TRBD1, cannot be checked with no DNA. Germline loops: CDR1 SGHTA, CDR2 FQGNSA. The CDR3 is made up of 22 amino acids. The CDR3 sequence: CASSLSLGQAAGPNSGANVLTF.